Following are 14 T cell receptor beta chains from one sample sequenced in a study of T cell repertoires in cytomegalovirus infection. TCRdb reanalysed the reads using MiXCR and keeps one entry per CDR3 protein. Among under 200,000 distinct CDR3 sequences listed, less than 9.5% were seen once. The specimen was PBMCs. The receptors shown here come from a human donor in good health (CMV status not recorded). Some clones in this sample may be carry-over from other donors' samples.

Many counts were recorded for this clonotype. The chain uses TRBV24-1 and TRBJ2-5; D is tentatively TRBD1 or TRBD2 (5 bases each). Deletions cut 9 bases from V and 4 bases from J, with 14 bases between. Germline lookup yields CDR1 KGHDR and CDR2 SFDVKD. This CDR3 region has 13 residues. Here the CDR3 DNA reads TGTGCCACCGGGGGAGAGGCCACAGAGACCCAGTACTTC. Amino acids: CATGGEATETQYF.

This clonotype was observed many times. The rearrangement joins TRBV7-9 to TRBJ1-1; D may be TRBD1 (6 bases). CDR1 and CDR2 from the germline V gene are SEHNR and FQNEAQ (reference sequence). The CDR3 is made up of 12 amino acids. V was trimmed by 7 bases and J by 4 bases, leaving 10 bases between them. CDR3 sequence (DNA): TGTGCCAGCATCCAAGGGGGCACTGAAGCTTTCTTT. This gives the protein CASIQGGTEAFF. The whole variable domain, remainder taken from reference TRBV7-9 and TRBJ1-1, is DTGVSQNPRHKITKRGQNVTFRCDPISEHNRLYWYRQTLGQGPEFLTYFQNEAQLEKSRLLSDRFSAERPKGSFSTLEIQRTEQGDSAMYLCASIQGGTEAFFGQGTRLTVV.

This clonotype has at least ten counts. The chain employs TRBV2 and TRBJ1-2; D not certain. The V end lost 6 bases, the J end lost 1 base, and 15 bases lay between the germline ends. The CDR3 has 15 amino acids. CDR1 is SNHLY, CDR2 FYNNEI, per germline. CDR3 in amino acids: CASRERDTINYGYTF. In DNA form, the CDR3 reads TGTGCCAGCAGGGAAAGGGATACCATTAACTATGGCTACACCTTC. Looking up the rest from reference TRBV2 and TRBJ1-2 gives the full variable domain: EPEVTQTPSHQVTQMGQEVILRCVPISNHLYFYWYRQILGQKVEFLVSFYNNEISEKSEIFDDQFSVERPDGSNFTLKIRSTKLEDSAMYFCASRERDTINYGYTFGSGTRLTVV.

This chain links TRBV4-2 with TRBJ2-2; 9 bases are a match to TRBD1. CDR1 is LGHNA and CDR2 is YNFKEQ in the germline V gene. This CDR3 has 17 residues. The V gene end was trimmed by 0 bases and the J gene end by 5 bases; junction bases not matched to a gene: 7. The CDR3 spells CASSQEPTGGITGELFF. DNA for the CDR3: TGTGCCAGCAGCCAAGAGCCGACAGGGGGGATAACCGGGGAGCTGTTTTTT.

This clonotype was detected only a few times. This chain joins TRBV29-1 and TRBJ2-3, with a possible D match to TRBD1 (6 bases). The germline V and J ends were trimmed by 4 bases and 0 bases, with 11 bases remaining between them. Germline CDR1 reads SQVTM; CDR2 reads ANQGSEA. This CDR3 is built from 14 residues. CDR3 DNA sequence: TGCAGCGTTGCACCAGGGGCAAGCACAGATACGCAGTATTTT. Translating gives CSVAPGASTDTQYF.

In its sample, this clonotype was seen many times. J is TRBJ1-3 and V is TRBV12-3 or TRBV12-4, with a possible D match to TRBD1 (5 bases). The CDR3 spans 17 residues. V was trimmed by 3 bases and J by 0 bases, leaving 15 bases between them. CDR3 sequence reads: CASSFPGTVNSGNTIYF. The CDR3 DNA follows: TGTGCCAGCAGTTTCCCCGGGACGGTAAACTCTGGAAACACCATATATTTT.

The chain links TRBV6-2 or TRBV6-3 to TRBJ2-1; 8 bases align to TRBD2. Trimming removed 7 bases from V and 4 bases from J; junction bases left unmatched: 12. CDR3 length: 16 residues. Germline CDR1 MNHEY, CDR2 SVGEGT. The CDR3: CASTETGGGGYNEQFF. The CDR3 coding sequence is TGTGCCAGCACCGAAACCGGGGGGGGGGGGTACAATGAGCAGTTCTTC.

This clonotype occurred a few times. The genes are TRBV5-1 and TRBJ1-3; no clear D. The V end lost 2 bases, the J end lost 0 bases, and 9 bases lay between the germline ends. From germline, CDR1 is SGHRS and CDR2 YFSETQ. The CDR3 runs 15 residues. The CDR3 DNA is TGCGCCAGCAGCTTCCCCCTCAGCTCTGGAAACACCATATATTTT. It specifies CASSFPLSSGNTIYF. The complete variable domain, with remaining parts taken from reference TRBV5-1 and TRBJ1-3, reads KAGVTQTPRYLIKTRGQQVTLSCSPISGHRSVSWYQQTPGQGLQFLFEYFSETQRNKGNFPGRFSGRQFSNSRSEMNVSTLELGDSALYLCASSFPLSSGNTIYFGEGSWLTVV.

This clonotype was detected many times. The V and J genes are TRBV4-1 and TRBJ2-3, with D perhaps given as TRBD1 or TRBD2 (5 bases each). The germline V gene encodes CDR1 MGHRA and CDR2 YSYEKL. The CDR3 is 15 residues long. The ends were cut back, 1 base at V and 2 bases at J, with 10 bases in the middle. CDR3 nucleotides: TGCGCCAGCAGCCAAGTCCTCGGGACCACAGATACGCAGTATTTT. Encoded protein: CASSQVLGTTDTQYF.

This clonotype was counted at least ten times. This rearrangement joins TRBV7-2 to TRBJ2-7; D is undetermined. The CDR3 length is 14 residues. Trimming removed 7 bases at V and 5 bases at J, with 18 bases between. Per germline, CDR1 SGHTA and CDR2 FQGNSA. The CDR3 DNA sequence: TGTGCCAGCACCTTCCCCGCCAGGTTCCACGAGCAGTACTTC. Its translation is CASTFPARFHEQYF. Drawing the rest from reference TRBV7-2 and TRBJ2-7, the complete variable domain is GAGVSQSPSNKVTEKGKDVELRCDPISGHTALYWYRQSLGQGLEFLIYFQGNSAPDKSGLPSDRFSAERTGGSVSTLTIQRTQQEDSAVYLCASTFPARFHEQYFGPGTRLTVT.

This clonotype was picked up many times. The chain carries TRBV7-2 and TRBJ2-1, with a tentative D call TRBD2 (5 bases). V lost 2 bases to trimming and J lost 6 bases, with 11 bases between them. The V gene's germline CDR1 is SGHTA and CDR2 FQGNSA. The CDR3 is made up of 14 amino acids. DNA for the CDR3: TGTGCCAGCAGCTTACCGGGTGCGGGCAATGAGCAGTTCTTC. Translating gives CASSLPGAGNEQFF.

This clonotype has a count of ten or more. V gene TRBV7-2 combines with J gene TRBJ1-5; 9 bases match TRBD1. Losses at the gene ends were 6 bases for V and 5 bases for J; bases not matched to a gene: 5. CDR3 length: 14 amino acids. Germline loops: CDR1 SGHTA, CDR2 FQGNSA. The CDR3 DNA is TGTGCCAGCAGTCGGGACAGGGAGTATCAGCCCCAGCATTTT. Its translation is CASSRDREYQPQHF.

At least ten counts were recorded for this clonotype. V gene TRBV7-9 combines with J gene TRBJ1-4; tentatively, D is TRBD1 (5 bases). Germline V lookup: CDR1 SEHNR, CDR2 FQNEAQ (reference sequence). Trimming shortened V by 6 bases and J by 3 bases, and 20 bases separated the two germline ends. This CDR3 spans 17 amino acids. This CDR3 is CASSSAAGGRSNEKLFF. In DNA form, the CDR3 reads TGTGCCAGCAGTTCCGCCGCGGGGGGGAGGTCTAATGAAAAACTGTTTTTT. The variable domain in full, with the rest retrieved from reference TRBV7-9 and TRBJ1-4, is DTGVSQNPRHKITKRGQNVTFRCDPISEHNRLYWYRQTLGQGPEFLTYFQNEAQLEKSRLLSDRFSAERPKGSFSTLEIQRTEQGDSAMYLCASSSAAGGRSNEKLFFGSGTQLSVL.

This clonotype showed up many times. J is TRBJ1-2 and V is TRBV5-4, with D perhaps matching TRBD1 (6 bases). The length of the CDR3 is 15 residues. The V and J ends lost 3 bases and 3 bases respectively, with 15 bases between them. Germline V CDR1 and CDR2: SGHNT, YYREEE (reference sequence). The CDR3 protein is CASSYMDSPYYGYTF. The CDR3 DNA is TGTGCCAGCAGCTACATGGACAGCCCCTACTATGGCTACACCTTC. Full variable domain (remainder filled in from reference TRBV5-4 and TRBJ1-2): ETGVTQSPTHLIKTRGQQVTLRCSSQSGHNTVSWYQQALGQGPQFIFQYYREEENGRGNFPPRFSGLQFPNYSSELNVNALELDDSALYLCASSYMDSPYYGYTFGSGTRLTVV.